Below are 30 T cell receptor beta chains sequenced from a single sample in a study of T cell changes during pregnancy in multiple sclerosis. Data came from immunoSEQ multiplex PCR; TCRdb stores just in-frame clones and leaves some out. The table includes some 79,000 clones, 85% to 95% detected once. The specimen comprised CD4+ T cells from peripheral blood mononuclear cells, sampled in the second trimester of pregnancy. The source of these receptors is a female donor with multiple sclerosis, enrolled in a pregnancy study.

A note on this clone: At the DNA level, this CDR3 is encoded by other sequences in the same sample as well. The CDR3 is CASSLDSNYGYTF. The CDR3 DNA reads TGTGCCAGCAGTTTGGACAGTAACTATGGCTACACCTTC. The chain joins TRBV6-5 to TRBJ1-2; D is possibly TRBD1 (6 bases). Germline CDR1 is MNHEY and CDR2 is SVGAGI. V was cut by 4 bases and J by 1 base, with 7 bases left in between. The CDR3 totals 13 residues.

The chain joins TRBV30 to TRBJ2-7; 8 nucleotides align to TRBD1. J gave up 2 bases and V 1 base, and 4 bases lay outside the gene matches. The CDR3 has 14 residues. Per the germline V gene, CDR1 is GTSNPN and CDR2 is SVGIG (reference sequence). CDR3 sequence: CAWSGDRTTYEQYF. The DNA for the CDR3 is TGTGCCTGGAGTGGGGACAGGACGACCTACGAGCAGTACTTC.

This clone was found a few times. The chain is built from TRBV6-5 and TRBJ1-2; 7 bases fit TRBD1. Losses at the gene ends were 6 bases for V and 4 bases for J; bases not matched to a gene: 11. CDR1 is MNHEY, CDR2 SVGAGI, per germline. There are 15 residues in the CDR3. CDR3 loop: CASSRSGQAPYGYTF. CDR3 DNA: TGTGCCAGCAGCCGCAGTGGACAGGCTCCCTATGGCTACACCTTC.

The chain is built from TRBV5-1 and TRBJ1-2; no firm D call. The V and J ends lost 5 bases and 5 bases respectively, with 28 bases between them. CDR3 size: 18 residues. Germline V gives CDR1 SGHRS, CDR2 YFSETQ. The CDR3 nucleotides are TGCGCCAGCAGTTATGCATCAACTCAGCGGGAAAATCTTTATGGCTACACCTTC. This sequence encodes CASSYASTQRENLYGYTF.

The chain uses TRBV5-4 and TRBJ1-1, with 9 bases matching TRBD1. In germline, CDR1 is SGHNT, CDR2 YYREEE (reference sequence). Unmatched junction bases numbered 6, after V lost 3 bases and J lost 0 bases. The CDR3 spans 16 residues. The CDR3 reads CASSSRQGVMNTEAFF. CDR3 DNA: TGTGCCAGCAGCTCTCGACAGGGGGTAATGAACACTGAAGCTTTCTTT. Full variable domain (outside the CDR3, taken from reference TRBV5-4 and TRBJ1-1): ETGVTQSPTHLIKTRGQQVTLRCSSQSGHNTVSWYQQALGQGPQFIFQYYREEENGRGNFPPRFSGLQFPNYSSELNVNALELDDSALYLCASSSRQGVMNTEAFFGQGTRLTVV.

The chain employs TRBV9 and TRBJ1-3; D uncertain. CDR3 length: 15 amino acids. V shed 2 bases and J shed 0 bases, with 9 bases lying between them. The germline V gene encodes CDR1 SGDLS and CDR2 YYNGEE. CDR3 DNA: TGTGCCAGCAGCGTCGACTTCTTCTCTGGAAACACCATATATTTT. This codes for CASSVDFFSGNTIYF.

The chain recombines TRBV6-5 with TRBJ2-5, with 8 bases aligning to TRBD2. Germline CDR1 and CDR2: MNHEY and SVGAGI. The ends lost 6 bases at V and 0 bases at J; junction bases unmatched: 6. The CDR3 loop spans 15 amino acids. The CDR3 coding sequence is TGTGCCAGCAGGGGTAGCGGGACGTACCAAGAGACCCAGTACTTC. Translation gives CASRGSGTYQETQYF.

This chain uses TRBV5-4 with TRBJ1-1, with 10 bases fitting TRBD1. V gave up 4 bases and J gave up 5 bases; unmatched junction bases: 11. There are 16 residues in the CDR3. Germline lookup yields CDR1 SGHNT and CDR2 YYREEE (reference sequence). The CDR3 sequence: CASSPRQGAGGTEAFF. CDR3 DNA: TGTGCCAGCAGCCCGAGACAGGGGGCGGGGGGTACTGAAGCTTTCTTT.

For this clone: An end of the junction does not agree with germline; a read error may underlie this. The V call is TRBV12-5, the J call TRBJ2-3; 8 nucleotides agree with TRBD1. The CDR3 loop spans 14 amino acids. The germline V gene has CDR1 LGHNT and CDR2 FRNRAP. The CDR3: CASGLLTGTGTQYF. CDR3 bases: TGTGCTAGTGGTCTCCTGACAGGGACAGGTACGCAGTATTTT.

The genes are TRBV2 and TRBJ1-5; D might be TRBD1 (5 bases). Germline V gene data show CDR1 as SNHLY and CDR2 as FYNNEI. V was shortened by 2 bases and J by 4 bases, with 9 bases between the two germline ends. CDR3 size: 14 residues. The CDR3 is CASSENTGNQPQHF. The CDR3 nucleotides are TGTGCCAGCAGTGAAAACACAGGAAATCAGCCCCAGCATTTT.

This chain uses TRBV7-8 with TRBJ1-1, with D uncertain. V was clipped by 5 bases and J by 0 bases, with 16 bases between them. Germline V gives CDR1 SGHVS, CDR2 FQNEAQ. This CDR3 comprises 16 residues. Written as DNA, the CDR3 is TGTGCCAGCAGCCCTCGGGCGGGCGGGGTGAACACTGAAGCTTTCTTT. Translating it yields CASSPRAGGVNTEAFF.

This rearrangement joins TRBV10-3 to TRBJ1-2; D is unresolved. Trimming stripped 2 bases from V and 6 bases from J, with 7 bases between. The CDR3 loop spans 12 amino acids. Germline values: CDR1 ENHRY, CDR2 SYGVKD. For the CDR3, the DNA is TGTGCCATCAGTGAGCCCCGGGATGGCTACACCTTC. Its translation: CAISEPRDGYTF.

This rearrangement joins TRBV6-1 to TRBJ1-1, with D possibly matching TRBD1 (6 bases). Germline CDR1 and CDR2: MNHNS and SASEGT. This CDR3 is built from 13 residues. V lost 5 bases to trimming and J lost 6 bases, with 13 bases between them. The CDR3 region is CASSWDTRAEAFF. DNA for the CDR3: TGTGCCAGCAGTTGGGACACCCGAGCTGAAGCTTTCTTT.

The V gene is TRBV5-5, the J gene TRBJ1-1, with D perhaps matching TRBD1 (5 bases). Per the germline V gene, CDR1 is SGHKS and CDR2 is YYEKEE (reference sequence). CDR3 length: 12 amino acids. V lost 0 bases to trimming and J lost 7 bases, with 7 bases between them. CDR3 sequence reads: CASSLEGREAFF. The CDR3 DNA follows: TGTGCCAGCAGCTTGGAGGGGCGTGAAGCTTTCTTT.

The J gene is TRBJ1-2, the V gene TRBV30, with 7 positions matching TRBD1. Germline-derived CDR1 and CDR2 are GTSNPN and SVGIG (reference sequence). This CDR3 spans 12 amino acids. V was pared by 4 bases and J by 2 bases, with 1 base of the junction left unmatched. For the CDR3, the DNA is TGTGCCTGGAACAGGGGAAACTATGGCTACACCTTC. It yields the protein CAWNRGNYGYTF.

This clone was observed a handful of times. The V gene is TRBV5-6, the J gene TRBJ1-3, with TRBD1 matching over 7 bases. V shed 5 bases, J shed 3 bases, and the junction held 8 bases outside the gene matches. From germline, CDR1 is SGHDT and CDR2 YYEEEE. The CDR3 consists of 15 residues. The CDR3 bases are TGTGCCAGCAGTAAACAGGGGAACTTTGGAAACACCATATATTTT. Translated, it gives CASSKQGNFGNTIYF. The variable domain in full, with the rest retrieved from reference TRBV5-6 and TRBJ1-3, is DAGVTQSPTHLIKTRGQQVTLRCSPKSGHDTVSWYQQALGQGPQFIFQYYEEEERQRGNFPDRFSGHQFPNYSSELNVNALLLGDSALYLCASSKQGNFGNTIYFGEGSWLTVV.

This chain joins TRBV29-1 and TRBJ2-7; no clear D. V dropped 1 base and J dropped 5 bases, with 6 bases sitting between them. The CDR3 runs 11 residues. CDR1 is SQVTM, CDR2 ANQGSEA, per germline. Here the CDR3 reads CSVEAGNEQYF. The CDR3, as DNA: TGCAGCGTTGAAGCCGGTAACGAGCAGTACTTC.

The rearrangement uses TRBV9 and TRBJ1-1, with TRBD1 identical over 7 bases. The germline gives CDR1 SGDLS, CDR2 YYNGEE. With 3 bases clipped from V and 3 bases from J, the junction kept 14 bases outside the gene matches. The CDR3 sequence is 17 residues long. CDR3 DNA: TGTGCCAGCAGCGCAGGACAACTAGGGGGCTGGGACACTGAAGCTTTCTTT. Its protein product is CASSAGQLGGWDTEAFF. Full variable domain (outside the CDR3, taken from reference TRBV9 and TRBJ1-1): DSGVTQTPKHLITATGQRVTLRCSPRSGDLSVYWYQQSLDQGLQFLIQYYNGEERAKGNILERFSAQQFPDLHSELNLSSLELGDSALYFCASSAGQLGGWDTEAFFGQGTRLTVV.

This chain joins TRBV27 and TRBJ1-1; possibly TRBD1 for D (6 bases). CDR1 is MNHEY, CDR2 SMNVEV, per germline (reference sequence). Trimming took off 4 bases at V and 4 bases at J, with 16 bases between the two ends. The CDR3 is 15 residues long. The CDR3 is CASSSIQGLGTEAFF. The CDR3 DNA reads as TGTGCCAGCAGTTCGATACAGGGTTTGGGCACTGAAGCTTTCTTT.

This clone was detected only once. The rearrangement links TRBV6-1 to TRBJ2-1; 8 bases match TRBD1. The CDR3 contains 13 residues. Germline V gene data show CDR1 as MNHNS and CDR2 as SASEGT. With V trimmed by 7 bases and J by 5 bases, 4 bases remained unmatched. The CDR3 DNA reads TGTGCCAGCAATGGCAGGGGGCACAATGAGCAGTTCTTC. Protein: CASNGRGHNEQFF.

In this sample, this clone turned up once. For the CDR3, the DNA is TGTGCCAGCAGTGTGGGACTAGCGGGAAGGGATGAGCAGTTCTTC. This codes for CASSVGLAGRDEQFF. V gene TRBV6-4 combines with J gene TRBJ2-1; the match to TRBD2 covers 13 bases. With 4 bases clipped from V and 8 bases from J, the junction kept 5 bases outside the gene matches. CDR3 length: 15 residues. Germline values: CDR1 MRHNA, CDR2 SNTAGT.

CDR3 loop: CASRRQGQVYGYTF. The CDR3 region has the DNA TGTGCCAGCAGGCGACAGGGGCAAGTCTATGGCTACACCTTC. This chain joins TRBV6-5 and TRBJ1-2, with 8 nucleotides matching TRBD1. With V trimmed by 6 bases and J by 4 bases, 7 bases remained unmatched. Germline CDR1 is MNHEY and CDR2 is SVGAGI. The CDR3 runs to 14 residues.

The chain combines TRBV27 with TRBJ1-6, with D unresolved. CDR3 size: 15 residues. With 6 bases removed from V and 0 bases from J, the gap between germline ends came to 9 bases. CDR1 and CDR2 from the germline V gene are MNHEY and SMNVEV (reference sequence). The CDR3 sequence is CASRGGSSYNSPLHF. The CDR3 DNA is TGTGCCAGCAGGGGAGGGAGCTCCTATAATTCACCCCTCCACTTT.

V usage is TRBV11-1 and J usage is TRBJ2-3; TRBD1 matches 7 bases. The germline CDR1 and CDR2 sequences are SGHAT and FQDESV (reference sequence). The V segment lost 4 bases and the J segment 6 bases; nucleotides outside the gene matches: 4. The CDR3 loop spans 13 amino acids. In DNA form, the CDR3 reads TGTGCCAGCAGCTGGGGACAGACCGATACGCAGTATTTT. It translates to CASSWGQTDTQYF.

The V and J genes are TRBV7-2 and TRBJ1-5; D gene uncertain. The CDR3 is 14 amino acids. Looked up from germline, CDR1 is SGHTA and CDR2 is FQGNSA. V was clipped by 1 base and J by 4 bases, with 8 bases between them. The CDR3 nucleotides read TGTGCCAGCAGCTTAGGTCTCCCGAATCAGCCCCAGCATTTT. Its translation: CASSLGLPNQPQHF.

This chain connects TRBV7-2 to TRBJ1-3; D may be TRBD1 (5 bases). This CDR3 contains 17 residues. Deletions cut 1 base from V and 0 bases from J, with 13 bases between. From germline, CDR1 is SGHTA and CDR2 FQGNSA. CDR3 region: CASSLGGGFPSGNTIYF. CDR3 nucleotide sequence: TGTGCCAGCAGCTTAGGCGGGGGGTTCCCCTCTGGAAACACCATATATTTT.

This clone has only one observation. V is TRBV11-3 and J is TRBJ2-1, with unresolved D. CDR1 and CDR2 from the germline V gene are SGHNT and YENEEA. The CDR3 runs 13 residues. Trimming stripped 0 bases from V and 9 bases from J, with 9 bases between. The CDR3 sequence is CASSLESLSEQFF. The CDR3 DNA follows: TGTGCCAGCAGCTTAGAGAGCCTGAGTGAGCAGTTCTTC.

The rearrangement links TRBV19 to TRBJ1-4; 8 nucleotides match TRBD1. This CDR3 comprises 18 residues. Trimming took 3 bases from V and 3 from J; bases not matched to a gene: 12. Germline lookup yields CDR1 LNHDA and CDR2 SQIVND (reference sequence). The CDR3 region is CASSIQGAFEYANEKLFF. The CDR3 nucleotides are TGTGCCAGTAGTATCCAGGGGGCTTTTGAGTATGCTAATGAAAAACTGTTTTTT.

The rearrangement uses TRBV11-3 and TRBJ1-1; maybe TRBD1 (5 bases). CDR1 and CDR2 (germline): SGHNT, YENEEA. This CDR3 contains 16 residues. V was shortened by 0 bases and J by 4 bases, with 15 bases between the two germline ends. The CDR3 loop is CASSLDNWGRGTEAFF. The CDR3 nucleotides are TGTGCCAGCAGCTTAGATAACTGGGGGAGGGGCACTGAAGCTTTCTTT.

The chain links TRBV5-6 to TRBJ2-6; TRBD1 is a possible D gene (5 bases). Trimming took off 5 bases at V and 5 bases at J, with 14 bases between the two ends. This CDR3 comprises 15 residues. From germline, CDR1 is SGHDT and CDR2 YYEEEE. Here the CDR3 reads CASRRRGDWANVLTF. In DNA, the CDR3 is TGTGCCAGCAGAAGAAGGGGTGACTGGGCCAACGTCCTGACTTTC.